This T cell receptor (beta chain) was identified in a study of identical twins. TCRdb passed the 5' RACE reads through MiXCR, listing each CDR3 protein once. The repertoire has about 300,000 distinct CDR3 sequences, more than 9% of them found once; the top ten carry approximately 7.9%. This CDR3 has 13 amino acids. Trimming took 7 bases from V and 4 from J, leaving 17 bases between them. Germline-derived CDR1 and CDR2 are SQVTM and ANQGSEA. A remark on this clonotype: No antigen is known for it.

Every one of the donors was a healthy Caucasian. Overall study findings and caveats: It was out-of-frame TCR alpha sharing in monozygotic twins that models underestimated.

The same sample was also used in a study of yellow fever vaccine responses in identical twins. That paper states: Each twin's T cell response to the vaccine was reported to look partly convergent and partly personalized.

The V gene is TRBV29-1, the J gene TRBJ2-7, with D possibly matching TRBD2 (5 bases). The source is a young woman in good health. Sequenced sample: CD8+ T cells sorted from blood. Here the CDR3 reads CSGTLEGSYEQYF. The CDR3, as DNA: TGCAGCGGTACATTAGAGGGCTCGTACGAGCAGTACTTC.